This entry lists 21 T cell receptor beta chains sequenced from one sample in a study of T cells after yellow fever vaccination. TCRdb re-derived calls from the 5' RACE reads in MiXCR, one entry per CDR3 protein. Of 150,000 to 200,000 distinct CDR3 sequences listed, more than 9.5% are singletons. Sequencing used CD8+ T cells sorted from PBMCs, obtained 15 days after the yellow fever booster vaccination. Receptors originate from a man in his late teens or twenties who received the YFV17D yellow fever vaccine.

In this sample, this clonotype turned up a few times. DNA for the CDR3: TGCGCCAGCAGCCCACTCGATATATCTCGGGCGGTGAACACTGAAGCTTTCTTT. It encodes CASSPLDISRAVNTEAFF. V and J are TRBV5-1 and TRBJ1-1; D gene ambiguous. The CDR3 consists of 18 residues. V was cut by 4 bases and J by 0 bases, with 22 bases left in between. Germline CDR1 is SGHRS and CDR2 is YFSETQ.

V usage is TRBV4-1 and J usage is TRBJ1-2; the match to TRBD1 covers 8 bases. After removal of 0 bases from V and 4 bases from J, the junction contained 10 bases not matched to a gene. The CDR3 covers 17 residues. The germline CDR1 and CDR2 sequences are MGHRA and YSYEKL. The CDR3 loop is CASSQDQGRGRSYGYTF. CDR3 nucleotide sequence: TGCGCCAGCAGCCAAGATCAGGGCAGGGGGCGAAGCTATGGCTACACCTTC.

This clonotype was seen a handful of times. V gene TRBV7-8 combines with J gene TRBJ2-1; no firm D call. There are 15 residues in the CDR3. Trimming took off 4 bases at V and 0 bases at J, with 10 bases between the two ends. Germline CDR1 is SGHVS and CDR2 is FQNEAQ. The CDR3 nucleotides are TGTGCCAGCAGCTCTTCAGTGAGCTCCTACAATGAGCAGTTCTTC. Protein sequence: CASSSSVSSYNEQFF.

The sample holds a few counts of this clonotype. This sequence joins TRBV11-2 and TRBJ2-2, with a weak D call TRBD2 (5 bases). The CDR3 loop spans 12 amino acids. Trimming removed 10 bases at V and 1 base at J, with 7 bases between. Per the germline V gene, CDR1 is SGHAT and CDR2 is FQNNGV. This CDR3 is CATGLNTGELFF. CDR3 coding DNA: TGTGCCACAGGACTGAACACCGGGGAGCTGTTTTTT.

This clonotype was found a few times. The CDR3 is CSADDSNTEAFF. The CDR3 DNA reads TGCAGCGCTGACGACAGTAACACTGAAGCTTTCTTT. The chain is built from TRBV29-1 and TRBJ1-1; D possibly corresponds to TRBD1 (5 bases). The germline CDR1 and CDR2 sequences are SQVTM and ANQGSEA. This CDR3 region has 12 residues. V was shortened by 7 bases and J by 2 bases, with 11 bases between the two germline ends.

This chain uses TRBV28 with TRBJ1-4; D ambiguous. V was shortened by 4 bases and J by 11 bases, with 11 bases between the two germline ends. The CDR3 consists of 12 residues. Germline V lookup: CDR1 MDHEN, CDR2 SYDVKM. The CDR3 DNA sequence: TGTGCCAGCAGTTCGTCACATCGGAAACTGTTTTTT. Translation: CASSSSHRKLFF.

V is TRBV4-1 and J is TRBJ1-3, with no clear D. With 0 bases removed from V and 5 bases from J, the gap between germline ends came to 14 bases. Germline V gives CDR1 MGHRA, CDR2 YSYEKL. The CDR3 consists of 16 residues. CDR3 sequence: CASSQDLRGPRNTIYF. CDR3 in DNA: TGCGCCAGCAGCCAAGATCTGAGAGGGCCCCGAAACACCATATATTTT.

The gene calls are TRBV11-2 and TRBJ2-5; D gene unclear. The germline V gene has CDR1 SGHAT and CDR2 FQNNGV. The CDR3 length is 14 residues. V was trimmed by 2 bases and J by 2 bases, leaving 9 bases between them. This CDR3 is CASSLTGQQETQYF. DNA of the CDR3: TGTGCCAGCAGCTTAACGGGTCAGCAAGAGACCCAGTACTTC.

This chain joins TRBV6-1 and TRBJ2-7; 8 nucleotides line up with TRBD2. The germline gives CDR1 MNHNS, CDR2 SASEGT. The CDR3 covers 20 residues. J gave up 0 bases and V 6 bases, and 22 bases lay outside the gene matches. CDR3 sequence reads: CASSMTEERKRGLSSYEQYF. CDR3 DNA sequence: TGTGCCAGCAGCATGACAGAGGAGAGGAAGCGGGGGCTGAGCTCCTACGAGCAGTACTTC.

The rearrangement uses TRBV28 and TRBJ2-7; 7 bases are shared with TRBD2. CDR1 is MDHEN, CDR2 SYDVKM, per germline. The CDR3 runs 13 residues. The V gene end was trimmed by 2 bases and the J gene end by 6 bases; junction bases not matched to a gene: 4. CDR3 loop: CASSLRGGSEQYV. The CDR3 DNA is TGTGCCAGCAGTTTACGGGGAGGGAGCGAGCAGTACGTC.

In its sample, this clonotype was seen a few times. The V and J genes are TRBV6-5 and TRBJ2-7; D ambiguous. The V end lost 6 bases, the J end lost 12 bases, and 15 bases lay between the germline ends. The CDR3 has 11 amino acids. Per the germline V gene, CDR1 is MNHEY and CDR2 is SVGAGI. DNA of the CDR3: TGTGCCAGCAGACACGGACCAAGGACGTACGTC. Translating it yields CASRHGPRTYV.

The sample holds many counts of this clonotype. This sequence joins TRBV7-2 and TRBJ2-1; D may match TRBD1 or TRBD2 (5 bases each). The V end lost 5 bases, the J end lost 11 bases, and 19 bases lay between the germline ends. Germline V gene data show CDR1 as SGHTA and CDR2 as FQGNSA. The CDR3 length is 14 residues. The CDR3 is CASSPVPAWGKQFF. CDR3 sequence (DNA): TGTGCCAGCAGCCCAGTACCAGCTTGGGGGAAGCAGTTCTTC.

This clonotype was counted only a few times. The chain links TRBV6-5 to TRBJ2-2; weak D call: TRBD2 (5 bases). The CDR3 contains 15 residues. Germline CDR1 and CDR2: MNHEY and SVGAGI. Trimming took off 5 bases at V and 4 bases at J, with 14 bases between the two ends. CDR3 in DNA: TGTGCCAGCAGTCTACCGGCGGGTGGCACCGGGGAGCTGTTTTTT. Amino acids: CASSLPAGGTGELFF.

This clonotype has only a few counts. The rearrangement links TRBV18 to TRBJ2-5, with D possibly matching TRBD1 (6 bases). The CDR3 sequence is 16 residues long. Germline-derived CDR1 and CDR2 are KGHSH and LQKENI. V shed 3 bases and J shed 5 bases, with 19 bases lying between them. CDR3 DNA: TGTGCCAGCTCACCCTACAGGGATAGTATCCAGGAGACCCAGTACTTC. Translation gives CASSPYRDSIQETQYF.

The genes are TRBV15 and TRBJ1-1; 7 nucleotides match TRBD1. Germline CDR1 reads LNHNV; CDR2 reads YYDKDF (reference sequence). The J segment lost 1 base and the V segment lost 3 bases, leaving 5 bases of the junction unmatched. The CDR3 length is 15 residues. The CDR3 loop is CATSSSRQGNTEAFF. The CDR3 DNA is TGTGCCACCAGCAGCTCAAGACAGGGGAACACTGAAGCTTTCTTT.

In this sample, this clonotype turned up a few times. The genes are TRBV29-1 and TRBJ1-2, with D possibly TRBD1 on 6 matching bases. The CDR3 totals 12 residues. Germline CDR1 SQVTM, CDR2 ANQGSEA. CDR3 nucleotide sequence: TGCAGGGGGGATAGGGACAATCGCGGCTACACCTTC. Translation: CRGDRDNRGYTF.

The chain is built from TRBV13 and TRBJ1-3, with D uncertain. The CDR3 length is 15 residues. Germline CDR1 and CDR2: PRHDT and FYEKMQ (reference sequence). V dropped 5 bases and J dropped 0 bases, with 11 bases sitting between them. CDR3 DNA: TGTGCCAGCAGCCCTGAACTGAGCTCTGGAAACACCATATATTTT. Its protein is CASSPELSSGNTIYF.

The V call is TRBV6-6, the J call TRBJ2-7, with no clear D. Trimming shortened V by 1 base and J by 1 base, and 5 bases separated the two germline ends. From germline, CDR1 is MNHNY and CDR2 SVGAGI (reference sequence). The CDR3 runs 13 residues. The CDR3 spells CASSYFLSYEQYF. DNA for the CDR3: TGTGCCAGCAGTTACTTCTTGTCCTACGAGCAGTACTTC.

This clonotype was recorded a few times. The CDR3 DNA reads TGCAGCGTTGGTAACTCCTACGAGCAGTACTTC. Encoded protein: CSVGNSYEQYF. The chain uses TRBV29-1 and TRBJ2-7; D unclear. Deletions cut 4 bases from V and 0 bases from J, with 4 bases between. Germline loops: CDR1 SQVTM, CDR2 ANQGSEA. The CDR3 has 11 residues.

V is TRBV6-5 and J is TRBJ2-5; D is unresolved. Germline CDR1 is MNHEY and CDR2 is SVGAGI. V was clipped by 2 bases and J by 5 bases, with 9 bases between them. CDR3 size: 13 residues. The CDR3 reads CASSYGVAETQYF. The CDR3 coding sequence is TGTGCCAGCAGTTACGGAGTGGCGGAGACCCAGTACTTC.

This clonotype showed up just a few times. The CDR3 here is CASSPGGGTTYEQYF. The CDR3 DNA is TGTGCCAGCAGCCCCGGGGGTGGGACAACCTACGAGCAGTACTTC. The J gene is TRBJ2-7, the V gene TRBV9; D is tentatively TRBD1 or TRBD2 (6 bases each). The CDR3 has 15 amino acids. The V end was cut by 4 bases, the J end by 2 bases, with 16 bases between. Germline assignment: CDR1 SGDLS and CDR2 YYNGEE.